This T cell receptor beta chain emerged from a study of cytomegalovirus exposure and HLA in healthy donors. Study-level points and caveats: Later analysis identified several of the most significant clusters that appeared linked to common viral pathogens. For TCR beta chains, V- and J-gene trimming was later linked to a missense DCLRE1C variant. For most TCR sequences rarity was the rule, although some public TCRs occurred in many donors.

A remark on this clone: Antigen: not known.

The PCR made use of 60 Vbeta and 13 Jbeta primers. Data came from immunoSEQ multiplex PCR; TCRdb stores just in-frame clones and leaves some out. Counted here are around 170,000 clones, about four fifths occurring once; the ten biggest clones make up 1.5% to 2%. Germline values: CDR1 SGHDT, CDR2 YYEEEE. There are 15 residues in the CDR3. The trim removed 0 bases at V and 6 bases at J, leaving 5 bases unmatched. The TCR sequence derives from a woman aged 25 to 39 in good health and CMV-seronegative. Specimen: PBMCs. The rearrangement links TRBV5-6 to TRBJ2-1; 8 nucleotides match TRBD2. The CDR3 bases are TGTGCCAGCAGCTTGGGGCGGGGGGCCCCCAATGAGCAGTTCTTC. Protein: CASSLGRGAPNEQFF.